This T cell receptor beta chain was obtained from a study of CD8 T cells in ankylosing spondylitis. Study observations and caveats: A TCR beta motif made of several highly homologous variants seemed typical of ankylosing spondylitis blood. Some of the motif variants had earlier been found in reactive arthritis patients' fluid and blood. Disease-linked clones were reportedly significantly enriched in matched ankylosing spondylitis synovial fluid.

Many counts were recorded for this clonotype. Its antigen is undetermined. Germline lookup yields CDR1 SGHTA and CDR2 FQGNSA. There are 16 residues in the CDR3. The ends lost 5 bases at V and 5 bases at J; junction bases unmatched: 6. It was by quantitative 5'-RACE with molecular barcodes that TCR beta libraries were made. TCRdb re-analysed the 5' RACE reads in MiXCR, keeping a single row per CDR3 protein. In the table there are a few hundred thousand distinct CDR3 sequences, 11% of which are singletons. The rearrangement joins TRBV7-2 to TRBJ2-3; 14 bases agree with TRBD2. The sequencing input was blood, either unsorted or a sorted T cell fraction (not recorded which). This TCR derives from a female donor with ankylosing spondylitis or in good health (not recorded which). CDR3 coding DNA: TGTGCCAGCAGCAGACTAGCGGGAGGGAGGAGAGATACGCAGTATTTT. Amino acid sequence: CASSRLAGGRRDTQYF.